This TCR beta chain was captured in a study of T cell responses to AZD1222 COVID-19 vaccine. Study-wide results and limits: Two AZD1222 administrations were followed by greater Spike-specific TCR breadth and depth. Donors, mostly white British, included more females; clonal diversity was possibly underestimated. Only a handful of people who got AZD1222 tested seropositive at baseline.

The method was immunoSEQ multiplex PCR; TCRdb's version includes in-frame clones alone and lacks a portion of them. This table has 100,000 to 150,000 clones, about 90% appearing once. The germline CDR1 and CDR2 sequences are SGHTS and YDEGEE. After removal of 1 base from V and 11 bases from J, the junction contained 8 bases not matched to a gene. The CDR3 is 15 residues long. Of note for this clone: Its specificity is unknown.

The source of this sequence is an adult in good health. Sequenced material: peripheral blood, taken on day 0 of AZD1222 vaccination. This chain links TRBV5-8 with TRBJ2-3; 12 bases are a match to TRBD2. CDR3 sequence reads: CASSLILAGGQVQYF. The DNA of the CDR3 is TGTGCCAGCAGCTTGATCCTAGCGGGGGGGCAGGTGCAGTATTTT.